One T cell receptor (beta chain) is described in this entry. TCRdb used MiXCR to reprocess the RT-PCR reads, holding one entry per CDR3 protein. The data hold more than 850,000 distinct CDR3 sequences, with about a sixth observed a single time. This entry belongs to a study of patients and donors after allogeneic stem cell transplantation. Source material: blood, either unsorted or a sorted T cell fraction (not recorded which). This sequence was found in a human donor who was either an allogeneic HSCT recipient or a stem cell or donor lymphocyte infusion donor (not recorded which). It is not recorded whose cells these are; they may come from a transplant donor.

The CDR3 DNA follows: TGCGCCAGCAGCTTGGAATCGGAAGGGATGGACACCGGGGAGCTGTTTTTT. Residues: CASSLESEGMDTGELFF. The V gene is TRBV5-1, the J gene TRBJ2-2; D is unresolved. Germline CDR1 is SGHRS and CDR2 is YFSETQ. The V end was cut by 0 bases, the J end by 3 bases, with 15 bases between. The CDR3 has 17 residues.